This TCR beta chain was recorded in a study of CD8+ T cells in alopecia areata. Study-wide findings and caveats: In blood and scalp, many expanded lesional clones persisted during tofacitinib. Relative to mice, TCR sharing across patients was less clear, a difference possibly HLA-related. Clonality exceeded that of normal scalp in lesional scalp, most notably in alopecia totalis/universalis. In scalp samples, resident alphabeta T cells of normal skin are also sequenced.

Extracted RNA was reverse transcribed into cDNA, the sequencing template. Clones were read by immunoSEQ multiplex PCR, and TCRdb kept only the in-frame ones, dropping some. Of about 250,000 clones listed, about 62% are singletons. Described treatment: oral pan-JAK inhibitor, 5-10 mg twice daily. To note about this clone: The antigen is undetermined.

This CDR3 region has 13 residues. Germline V gene data show CDR1 as GTSNPN and CDR2 as SVGIG (reference sequence). Trimming pared 5 bases from V and 7 bases from J, leaving 15 bases between. The input for sequencing was CD4+ T cells sorted from blood, taken at approximately week 51, from a patient treated with tofacitinib. The sequence came from a human donor with alopecia areata. This rearrangement joins TRBV30 to TRBJ2-1; a weak D match, TRBD1 (5 bases). As DNA, the CDR3 is TGTGCCTGGGTGCAGGGTTTTAGGAATGAGCAGTTCTTC. This gives the protein CAWVQGFRNEQFF.